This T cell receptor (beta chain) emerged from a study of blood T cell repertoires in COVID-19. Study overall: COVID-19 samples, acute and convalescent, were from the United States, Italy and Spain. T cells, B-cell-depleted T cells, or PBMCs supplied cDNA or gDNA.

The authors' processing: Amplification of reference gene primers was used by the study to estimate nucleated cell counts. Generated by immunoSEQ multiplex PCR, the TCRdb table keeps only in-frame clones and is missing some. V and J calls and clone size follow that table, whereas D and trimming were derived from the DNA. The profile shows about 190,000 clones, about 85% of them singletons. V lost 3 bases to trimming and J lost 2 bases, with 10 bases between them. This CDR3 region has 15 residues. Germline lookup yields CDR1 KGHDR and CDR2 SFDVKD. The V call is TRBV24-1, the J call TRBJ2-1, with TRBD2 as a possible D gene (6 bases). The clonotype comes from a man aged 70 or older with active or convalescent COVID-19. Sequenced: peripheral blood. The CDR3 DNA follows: TGTGCCACCAGTGATCCGGGGGAGCCCTACAATGAGCAGTTCTTC. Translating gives CATSDPGEPYNEQFF.